The 2 T cell receptor beta chains given below trace back to one sample, sequenced in a study of blood T cells in healthy people across ages. For the second PCR, which ran for about 7 to 12 cycles, a sample-barcoded 5' primer and a J-beta primer mix were used. TCRdb processed the 5' RACE reads anew with MiXCR; each CDR3 protein has one entry. The sample lists more than 900,000 distinct CDR3 sequences, about 25% occurring once. This sample also belongs to another study, concerning T cells of mothers and their children.

The sequencing sample was made of blood. These receptors came from a girl under 10 years old in good health.

The V call is TRBV20-1, the J call TRBJ2-3; 7 bases align to TRBD1. The CDR3 totals 14 residues. The germline V gene has CDR1 DFQATT and CDR2 SNEGSKA (reference sequence). J was trimmed by 6 bases and V by 5 bases; bases with no gene match: 11. Here the CDR3 DNA reads TGCAGTGCTTCCGGGACAGAGGACTTTGATACGCAGTATTTT. It is translated as CSASGTEDFDTQYF.

This clonotype was seen a handful of times. The chain employs TRBV29-1 and TRBJ2-7; TRBD2 is a possible D gene (6 bases). Germline V lookup: CDR1 SQVTM, CDR2 ANQGSEA. CDR3 size: 14 residues. V was clipped by 6 bases and J by 1 base, with 16 bases between them. CDR3 sequence (DNA): TGCAGCGTGAGGGGACTCCTAAGGTCCTACGAGCAGTACTTC. It codes for CSVRGLLRSYEQYF.